What follows describes a single TCR beta chain. The data derive from a study of blood T cell repertoires in COVID-19. This CDR3 comprises 15 residues. CDR1 and CDR2 (germline): PRHDT, FYEKMQ (reference sequence). Trimming at V came to 0 bases and at J to 7 bases, leaving 5 bases not matched to a gene. Measured with immunoSEQ multiplex PCR; TCRdb has only the in-frame clones, and not every one. The repertoire holds about 410,000 clones, with roughly 88% as singletons. This clonotype was sampled from a woman under 40 with active or convalescent COVID-19. The chain joins TRBV13 to TRBJ1-5; 8 bases are shared with TRBD1. The source material was peripheral blood. For the CDR3, the DNA is TGTGCCAGCAGCTTAGGGACAGGGGCGGGCCAGCCCCAGCATTTT. The encoded protein is CASSLGTGAGQPQHF.